The rows below give T cell receptor beta chains drawn from one sample of a study of cytomegalovirus exposure and HLA in healthy donors. TCRdb's table, derived via immunoSEQ multiplex PCR, lists solely in-frame clones and lacks some. This table has under 200,000 clones, 84% appearing once. Input material: PBMCs. The receptor set was obtained from a man aged 25 to 40 in good health and CMV-seronegative. CDR3s include the opening cysteine and the closing phenylalanine or tryptophan. The D gene is left open where the match is weak.

v_call	d_call	cdr3_aa
TRBV6-1	TRBD2	CASSARLAGGRGTQYF
TRBV19	NA	CASSIVAGRNNQPQHF
TRBV5-1	NA	CASTPGSRDSPLHF
TRBV27	NA	CASSFLSSGANVLTF
TRBV28	TRBD1	CASRETTGKGYTF
TRBV25-1	NA	CASSDPSRSYEQYF
TRBV4-3	TRBD2	CASSQDEAGEETQYF
TRBV5-1	TRBD2	CASSLALAGGVGNEQFF
TRBV6-1	NA	CASMRRAGQPQHF
TRBV19	TRBD1	CASSKDRGGFTEAFF
TRBV27	NA	CASSLLRGIGYEQYF
TRBV19	TRBD2	CASSQRGGLNNEQFF
TRBV28	NA	CASSLHRVYEQYF
TRBV9	TRBD2	CASSTRSGTSRADTQYF
TRBV27	TRBD2	CASSLRRGGYNEQFF
TRBV5-1	TRBD1	CASSNPTGASYEQYF
TRBV30	NA	CAWSVRGNTEAFF
TRBV5-1	TRBD1	CASKPTGQAVYGYTF
TRBV11-3	TRBD1	CASSLQGAAQQFF
TRBV6-1	NA	CASSEVPGGIYGYTF
TRBV11-2	NA	CASSLLSHSTDTQYF
TRBV6-1	TRBD1	CASGGQGSTDTQYF
TRBV2	TRBD2	CASSLSGGSSYEQYF
TRBV30	NA	CAWRGTQRRNSPLHF
TRBV14	NA	CASSHAGYYEQYF
TRBV19	TRBD1	CASSIDLRGRGYTF
TRBV19	NA	CVSSIGVNQPQHF
TRBV5-8	NA	CASSLGDRLTGELFF
TRBV5-1	NA	CASAELATGSGANVLTF
TRBV28	TRBD1	CASSPGTGGLSNEKLFF
TRBV19	NA	CATRHLENTEAFF
TRBV2	NA	CASRGRIPRAEAFF
TRBV6-1	TRBD2	CASSVEAGGQETQYF
TRBV11-2	TRBD2	CASSPLPGLAGHYTYEQYF
TRBV11-3	TRBD1	CASSSPTGGPYSPLHF
TRBV19	TRBD1	CASSLRGPGEQYF
TRBV5-4	NA	CASSYPGGENTEAFF
TRBV16	TRBD2	CASSQSQGLDQETQYF
TRBV7-2	TRBD2	CASSFPRLAGDYEQYF
TRBV14	TRBD2	CASSPQTSVRTDTQYF
TRBV27	TRBD2	CASKGLAGGDSYNEQFF
TRBV5-1	TRBD1	CASSSTGQGATQYF
TRBV7-9	NA	CASSPSWTGDNYGYTF
TRBV25-1	TRBD1	CASSEAKRDRGFEKLFF
TRBV5-5	TRBD1	CASSFFQGVETQYF
TRBV9	NA	CASSVGTLGNTEAFF
TRBV11-1	TRBD2	CASSLVREVPGELFF
TRBV7-2	TRBD2	CASSLGSGVSYEQYF
TRBV2	NA	CASSSRVGPEQYF
TRBV13	TRBD2	CASSPLAGPRTYEQYF
TRBV2	TRBD2	CASESAGGLYEQYF
TRBV9	NA	CASSVRGPPETQYF
TRBV18	TRBD1	CASSPMLGTGGAKNIQYF
TRBV10-3	NA	CAISESVAQGTQYF
TRBV11-2	NA	CASSPHSFSNQPQHF
TRBV19	TRBD2	CASGPGSGSYNEQFF
TRBV10-3	TRBD1	CAISRAADRTYNEQFF
TRBV27	TRBD2	CASSLSPSGGGIVDF
TRBV29-1	TRBD1	CSTGQENTGELFF
TRBV11-3	TRBD2	CASSLSLAGLNRGFF